This T cell receptor beta chain was identified during a study of cytomegalovirus exposure and HLA in healthy donors. A word on this clone: The antigen is unknown.

Study-level results: Later on, analysis showed that most CMV-associated TCR beta chains appeared to be HLA-restricted. Further analysis, carried out later, found HLA-associated TCR beta chains more clonally expanded than equally common other chains. In a later analysis, V- and J-gene trimming of beta chains associated with a DCLRE1C missense variant, replicated independently.

The study ran its PCR with 60 Vbeta and 13 Jbeta primers. Here immunoSEQ multiplex PCR was the method, and the copy in TCRdb shows in-frame clones only, minus some. The table has 100,000 to 150,000 clones, about 74% seen once; the top ten hold 6.6%. CDR1 SGHTA and CDR2 FQGNSA come from the germline V gene. CDR3 length equals 19 residues. V lost 2 bases to trimming and J lost 5 bases, with 27 bases between them. The chain carries TRBV7-2 and TRBJ2-5; a weak D match, TRBD2 (6 bases). Sequencing was done on a sample of PBMCs. The sequence was obtained from a man between 35 and 55 years old in good health and CMV-seropositive. This chain's CDR3 is CASSLRGSGWSAAGETQYF. The CDR3 nucleotides read TGTGCCAGCAGCTTAAGAGGGTCAGGGTGGAGTGCCGCGGGGGAGACCCAGTACTTC.